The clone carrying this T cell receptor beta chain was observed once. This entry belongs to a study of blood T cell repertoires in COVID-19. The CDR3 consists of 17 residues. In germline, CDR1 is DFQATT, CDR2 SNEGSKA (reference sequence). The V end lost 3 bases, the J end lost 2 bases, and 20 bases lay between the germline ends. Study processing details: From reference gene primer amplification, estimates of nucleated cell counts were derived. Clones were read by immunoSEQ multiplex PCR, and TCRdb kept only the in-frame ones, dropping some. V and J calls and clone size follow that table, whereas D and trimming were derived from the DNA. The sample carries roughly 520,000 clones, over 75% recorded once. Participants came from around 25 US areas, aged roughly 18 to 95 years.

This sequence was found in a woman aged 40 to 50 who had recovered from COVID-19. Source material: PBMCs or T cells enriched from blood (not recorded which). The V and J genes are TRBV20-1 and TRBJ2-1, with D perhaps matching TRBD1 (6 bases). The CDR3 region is CSASSARGSNAYNEQFF. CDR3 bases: TGCAGTGCTAGTTCCGCCAGGGGTAGTAACGCCTACAATGAGCAGTTCTTC.